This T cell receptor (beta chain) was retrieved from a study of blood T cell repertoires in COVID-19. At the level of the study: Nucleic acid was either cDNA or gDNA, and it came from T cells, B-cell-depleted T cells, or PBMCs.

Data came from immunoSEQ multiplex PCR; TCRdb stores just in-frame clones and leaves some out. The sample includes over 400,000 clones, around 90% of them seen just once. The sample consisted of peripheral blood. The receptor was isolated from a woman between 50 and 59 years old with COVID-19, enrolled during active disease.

CDR3 residues: CASSRLAGGEQYF. CDR3 bases: TGTGCCAGCAGCCGTCTAGCGGGGGGCGAGCAGTACTTC. This sequence joins TRBV2 and TRBJ2-7, with 11 nucleotides matching TRBD2. The germline V gene has CDR1 SNHLY and CDR2 FYNNEI. The trim removed 6 bases at V and 6 bases at J, leaving 4 bases unmatched. This CDR3 has 13 amino acids. Full variable domain (outside the CDR3, taken from reference TRBV2 and TRBJ2-7): EPEVTQTPSHQVTQMGQEVILRCVPISNHLYFYWYRQILGQKVEFLVSFYNNEISEKSEIFDDQFSVERPDGSNFTLKIRSTKLEDSAMYFCASSRLAGGEQYFGPGTRLTVT.